Listed below are T cell receptor beta chains from one sample, sequenced in a study of T cell repertoires in ileal Crohn's disease. Using immunoSEQ multiplex PCR, the repertoire was profiled, and TCRdb retains in-frame clones only, with some absent. The sample holds 5,500 to 7,500 clones, approximately 83% seen once. The specimen was ileal tissue. These receptor sequences come from an adult with Crohn's disease. Both conserved end residues are part of each CDR3. Fields, in order: J gene, V gene, D gene, clone size, CDR3 DNA, CDR3 protein. D genes are given only for firm matches. Expanded clones are given a class, and other clones once, few, many or no size at all.

j_gene: TRBJ2-1; v_gene: TRBV7-2; d_gene: -; abundance: once; CDR3nt: TGTGCCAGCACCCCCGGAGGGCAGGGTTTCAATGAGCAGTTCTTC; CDR3aa: CASTPGGQGFNEQFF
j_gene: TRBJ2-7; v_gene: TRBV5-5; d_gene: -; abundance: -; CDR3nt: TGTGCCAGCAGCCCACAGGGTGCTTTGTTTTACGAGCAGTACTTC; CDR3aa: CASSPQGALFYEQYF
j_gene: TRBJ2-3; v_gene: TRBV11-2; d_gene: -; abundance: -; CDR3nt: TGTGCCAGCAGCTTAAGGCAGGGGGGGACAGATACGCAGTATTTT; CDR3aa: CASSLRQGGTDTQYF
j_gene: TRBJ1-2; v_gene: TRBV30; d_gene: -; abundance: -; CDR3nt: TGTGCCTGGAGTGTACAATTAATGGGGTATGGCTACACCTTC; CDR3aa: CAWSVQLMGYGYTF
j_gene: TRBJ1-1; v_gene: TRBV27; d_gene: -; abundance: few; CDR3nt: TGTGCCAGCAGTTTATCCCCGCAAGACGAAGCTTTCTTT; CDR3aa: CASSLSPQDEAFF
j_gene: TRBJ2-2; v_gene: TRBV6-5; d_gene: -; abundance: -; CDR3nt: TGTGCCAGCAAAACGGCGGACACCGGGGAGCTGTTTTTT; CDR3aa: CASKTADTGELFF
j_gene: TRBJ2-1; v_gene: TRBV29-1; d_gene: -; abundance: -; CDR3nt: TGCAGCGTTGTTGGAGTTGCTATAGGCTTAGAGCAGTTCTTC; CDR3aa: CSVVGVAIGLEQFF
j_gene: TRBJ1-1; v_gene: TRBV5-8; d_gene: -; abundance: -; CDR3nt: TGTGCCAGCAGTGCTAGGGACTCCCAGAACACTGAAGCTTTCTTT; CDR3aa: CASSARDSQNTEAFF
j_gene: TRBJ2-7; v_gene: TRBV29-1; d_gene: TRBD2; abundance: -; CDR3nt: TGCAGCGTGGCGCGGGGGACCTACGAGCAGTACTTC; CDR3aa: CSVARGTYEQYF
j_gene: TRBJ2-2; v_gene: TRBV7-8; d_gene: TRBD2; abundance: -; CDR3nt: TGTGCCAGCAGCCCCCTCGGGGGGGACACCGGGGAGCTGTTTTTT; CDR3aa: CASSPLGGDTGELFF
j_gene: TRBJ2-5; v_gene: TRBV2; d_gene: -; abundance: -; CDR3nt: TGTGCCAGCAGTGCCCTAGTAATGGAGACCCAGTACTTC; CDR3aa: CASSALVMETQYF
j_gene: TRBJ2-7; v_gene: TRBV6-7; d_gene: -; abundance: -; CDR3nt: TGTGCCGAGTGTCGGGGTGACGAGCAGTACTTC; CDR3aa: CAECRGDEQYF
j_gene: TRBJ2-2; v_gene: TRBV6-6; d_gene: TRBD1; abundance: -; CDR3nt: TGTGCCAGCAGGGCGAGACAGGGTAGCACCGGGGAGCTGTTTTTT; CDR3aa: CASRARQGSTGELFF
j_gene: TRBJ1-5; v_gene: TRBV7-8; d_gene: -; abundance: -; CDR3nt: TGTGCCAGCAGCCAAGGAGAGGGCAATCAGCCCCAGCATTTT; CDR3aa: CASSQGEGNQPQHF
j_gene: TRBJ1-4; v_gene: TRBV5-1; d_gene: -; abundance: -; CDR3nt: TGCGCCAGCAGAAGTAATGTCGGGACAACTAATGAAAAACTGTTTTTT; CDR3aa: CASRSNVGTTNEKLFF
j_gene: TRBJ1-5; v_gene: TRBV30; d_gene: -; abundance: -; CDR3nt: TGTGCCTGGAGGGTTTCGAGTCAGCCCCAGCATTTT; CDR3aa: CAWRVSSQPQHF
j_gene: TRBJ2-5; v_gene: TRBV28; d_gene: TRBD2; abundance: -; CDR3nt: TGTGCCAGCACCAGTCAGCGGGGGAGGAAGGAGACCCAGTACTTC; CDR3aa: CASTSQRGRKETQYF
j_gene: TRBJ1-5; v_gene: TRBV6-6; d_gene: -; abundance: -; CDR3nt: TGTGCCAGCCGCCCAGACTTTAGCAATCAGCCCCAGCATTTT; CDR3aa: CASRPDFSNQPQHF
j_gene: TRBJ2-7; v_gene: TRBV19; d_gene: -; abundance: few; CDR3nt: TGTGCCAGTACCGCCGGCGGGGACTCCTACGAGCAGTACTTC; CDR3aa: CASTAGGDSYEQYF
j_gene: TRBJ2-7; v_gene: TRBV7-9; d_gene: -; abundance: -; CDR3nt: TGTGCCAGCAGCTCCTCGACAGGAGCCTCCTACGAGCAGTACTTC; CDR3aa: CASSSSTGASYEQYF
j_gene: TRBJ2-3; v_gene: TRBV6-4; d_gene: -; abundance: -; CDR3nt: TGTGCCAGCAGCGAAAGGAGCACAGATACGCAGTATTTT; CDR3aa: CASSERSTDTQYF
j_gene: TRBJ2-7; v_gene: TRBV16; d_gene: -; abundance: -; CDR3nt: TGTGCCAGCAGCCAATCGCCAAGGAGTGACGAGCAGTACTTC; CDR3aa: CASSQSPRSDEQYF
j_gene: TRBJ1-1; v_gene: TRBV23-1; d_gene: TRBD1; abundance: -; CDR3nt: TGCGCCAGCTGTTCGAGATGGGACAGCCCTATGAACACTGAAGCTTTCTTT; CDR3aa: CASCSRWDSPMNTEAFF
j_gene: TRBJ2-5; v_gene: TRBV28; d_gene: TRBD2; abundance: -; CDR3nt: TGTGCCACCCGCGGGCTAGCGGGGGGGAACCAAGAGACCCAGTACTTC; CDR3aa: CATRGLAGGNQETQYF
j_gene: TRBJ2-3; v_gene: TRBV7-2; d_gene: -; abundance: few; CDR3nt: TGTGCCAGCAGCTTAGCCCTCCAGTACAGCACAGATACGCAGTATTTT; CDR3aa: CASSLALQYSTDTQYF
j_gene: TRBJ2-3; v_gene: TRBV9; d_gene: -; abundance: -; CDR3nt: TGTGCCAGCAGCGCGGGGTCCCCCGCTAGCACAGATACGCAGTATTTT; CDR3aa: CASSAGSPASTDTQYF
j_gene: TRBJ1-4; v_gene: TRBV5-1; d_gene: -; abundance: -; CDR3nt: TGCGCCAGCAGCGCAGTCACAGGGAGTAATGAAAAACTGTTTTTT; CDR3aa: CASSAVTGSNEKLFF
j_gene: TRBJ2-3; v_gene: TRBV5-4; d_gene: -; abundance: -; CDR3nt: TGTGCCAGCAGCTGGGGGACTGGGGGGCGTGCGCAGTATTTT; CDR3aa: CASSWGTGGRAQYF
j_gene: TRBJ1-2; v_gene: TRBV30; d_gene: TRBD1; abundance: -; CDR3nt: TGTGCCTGGAGTGGGGGACAGTATGGCTACACCTTC; CDR3aa: CAWSGGQYGYTF
j_gene: TRBJ1-4; v_gene: TRBV5-5; d_gene: -; abundance: -; CDR3nt: TGTGCCAGCAGCTTGGGGCATCTCGGGGGTGAAAAACTGTTTTTT; CDR3aa: CASSLGHLGGEKLFF
j_gene: TRBJ2-3; v_gene: TRBV5-1; d_gene: TRBD1; abundance: -; CDR3nt: TGCGCCAGCAGCACTCAGGGGGCTGTCAGCACAGATACGCAGTATTTT; CDR3aa: CASSTQGAVSTDTQYF
j_gene: TRBJ1-4; v_gene: TRBV11-2; d_gene: TRBD1; abundance: -; CDR3nt: TGTGCCAGCAGCCCGGGACAGTTGGAAAAACTGTTTTTT; CDR3aa: CASSPGQLEKLFF
j_gene: TRBJ2-3; v_gene: TRBV5-1; d_gene: TRBD1; abundance: -; CDR3nt: TGCGCCAGCAGCTTTTCGACAGGGGGTGATACGCAGTATTTT; CDR3aa: CASSFSTGGDTQYF
j_gene: TRBJ2-1; v_gene: TRBV6-1; d_gene: -; abundance: -; CDR3nt: TGTGCCAGCAGTGGACGACAGGGAGGCTCCTACAATGAGCAGTTCTTC; CDR3aa: CASSGRQGGSYNEQFF
j_gene: TRBJ2-3; v_gene: TRBV25-1; d_gene: -; abundance: -; CDR3nt: TGTGCCAGCAAGGGGGGGTTTGGTAACACAGATACGCAGTATTTT; CDR3aa: CASKGGFGNTDTQYF
j_gene: TRBJ1-6; v_gene: TRBV5-1; d_gene: TRBD1; abundance: -; CDR3nt: TGCGCCAGCAGCTTGGGGGGAGACAGGGGGAATTCACCCCTCCACTTT; CDR3aa: CASSLGGDRGNSPLHF
j_gene: TRBJ2-1; v_gene: TRBV7-9; d_gene: -; abundance: -; CDR3nt: TGTGCCAGCAGACCTATCGGCCATGAGCAGTTCTTC; CDR3aa: CASRPIGHEQFF
j_gene: TRBJ2-7; v_gene: TRBV27; d_gene: TRBD1; abundance: -; CDR3nt: TGTGCCAGCTATTCCGGGACAGGGTTCGAGCAGTACTTC; CDR3aa: CASYSGTGFEQYF
j_gene: TRBJ1-5; v_gene: TRBV2; d_gene: -; abundance: -; CDR3nt: TGTGCCAGCAGTAAGGACAGCTCCCAGGGACAGCCCCAGCATTTT; CDR3aa: CASSKDSSQGQPQHF
j_gene: TRBJ1-1; v_gene: TRBV6-5; d_gene: TRBD1; abundance: -; CDR3nt: TGTGCCAGCACCAACAGACAGGGGTGGGACGCTGAAGCTTTCTTT; CDR3aa: CASTNRQGWDAEAFF
j_gene: TRBJ2-5; v_gene: TRBV7-8; d_gene: -; abundance: -; CDR3nt: TGTGCCAGCAGCCGGTACCAAGAGACCCAGTACTTC; CDR3aa: CASSRYQETQYF
j_gene: TRBJ1-4; v_gene: TRBV5-1; d_gene: -; abundance: -; CDR3nt: TGCGCCAGCAGCTTGGGTCAGCTAAATGAAAAACTGTTTTTT; CDR3aa: CASSLGQLNEKLFF
j_gene: TRBJ2-5; v_gene: TRBV7-9; d_gene: -; abundance: -; CDR3nt: TGTGCCAGCAGCTTATTGGGGGAGACCCAGTACTTC; CDR3aa: CASSLLGETQYF
j_gene: TRBJ2-1; v_gene: TRBV11-2; d_gene: TRBD2; abundance: few; CDR3nt: TGTGCCAGCAGCCCAGCGGGGGGGCGGAATGAGCAGTTCTTC; CDR3aa: CASSPAGGRNEQFF
j_gene: TRBJ2-4; v_gene: TRBV5-4; d_gene: TRBD1; abundance: once; CDR3nt: TGTGCCAGCAGCCGTAAACAGGGGGGAGTGAACATTCAGTACTTC; CDR3aa: CASSRKQGGVNIQYF
j_gene: TRBJ2-5; v_gene: TRBV15; d_gene: TRBD2; abundance: -; CDR3nt: TGTGCCACCAGCAGAGACTCTAGCGGGGCTGAGACCCAGTACTTC; CDR3aa: CATSRDSSGAETQYF
j_gene: TRBJ2-7; v_gene: TRBV11-2; d_gene: -; abundance: -; CDR3nt: TGTGCCAGCAGCCTGTCGGTTGGAGGGGGGGAGGTTTACGAGCAGTACTTC; CDR3aa: CASSLSVGGGEVYEQYF
j_gene: TRBJ1-2; v_gene: TRBV29-1; d_gene: -; abundance: -; CDR3nt: TGCAGCGTTGACCGGGGGACTAACTATGGCTACACCTTC; CDR3aa: CSVDRGTNYGYTF
j_gene: TRBJ2-2; v_gene: TRBV6-1; d_gene: TRBD2; abundance: -; CDR3nt: TGTGCCAGCAGTAGTCGGGGGGGGAGCACCGGGGAGCTGTTTTTT; CDR3aa: CASSSRGGSTGELFF